This T cell receptor (beta chain) derives from a study of Tregs in tolerant kidney transplant recipients (dated by TCRdb to between 2019 and 2020). Broadly, across the study: The transplants used related donors along with nonmyeloablative bone marrow transplantation, and in the human trials mixed chimerism was transient. The study applied TCRbeta sequencing to find donor-specific regulatory T cells before combined kidney and bone marrow transplantation and then followed those same cells after transplant.

Broad study findings and their caveats: Biological reproducibility was not examined directly, but technical replication error appeared to be minimal. Donor-specific Treg expansion exceeded global Treg expansion in tolerant patients, suggesting antigen-driven rather than nonspecific expansion. PCR primers changed over time for some patients, so nucleotide-level comparison across those patients' samples was not possible. The study was constrained by small patient numbers, and validation of the findings is required in larger populations and under other immunosuppression protocols. Expanding Tregs with activated donor B cells appeared to identify the most biologically relevant and donor-specific TCRbeta repertoire.

Trimming removed 5 bases from V and 1 base from J; the gene matches leave 3 bases unexplained. From cysteine to phenylalanine, the CDR3 is 15 amino acids long. Here the CDR3 DNA is all that survives: 45 bases in frame from base 1. Via the germline V gene, CDR1 is SGHTA and CDR2 FQGNSA. The sample's time point label, in plain terms: blood sample drawn before combined kidney and bone marrow transplant. Thawed PBMCs were FACS-sorted into unstimulated Tregs (CD4+CD25+CD127-), CD4+ non-Tregs (CD4+CD25-), CD4 cells and CD8 cells. Prior to Treg sorting, thawed PBMCs were rested overnight with roughly 200 IU/ml IL-2 at 37 degrees C. The patients were a handful of recipients of combined kidney and bone marrow transplants from the ITN036ST trial, and samples were available only from these trial subjects. Healthy control blood was separated into PBMCs by Ficoll density gradient and cryopreserved, and patient PBMCs were collected both before and after transplant.

Concerning this clone itself: Its antigen is still unknown. The sample holds no much larger clone one base away, and base qualities are not on file.

For TCRbeta CDR3 sequencing, genomic DNA was extracted from sorted cells using the QIAGEN DNeasy Blood and Tissue Kit. High-throughput TCRbeta CDR3 sequencing, including PCR amplification with bias correction and internal controls, was performed commercially through immunoSEQ. In the source study's methods: A unique productive TCRbeta sequence was defined by the CDR3 nucleotide sequence when primers matched, and otherwise by the CDR3 amino acid sequence together with the Vbeta and Jbeta genes. To correct sorting error, sequences shared between sorted populations at a frequency ratio of 2:1 or less were removed; the rest were assigned to the higher population. A sequence counted as donor-reactive if, in CFSE-low cells, the sequence had a frequency of at least 0.01% and was expanded at least 5-fold compared with unstimulated cells. Repertoire divergence was quantified by Jensen-Shannon divergence using the top 100 TCRbeta sequences ranked by frequency. For any sample with multiple sequencing runs, sorting error was corrected in each run separately before the runs were pooled. TCRdb re-hosts the immuneACCESS table, in-frame sequences only. Its copies lack some clones; in the studies checked, an unresolved V gene accounts for under half of them, and the cause for the rest is not known. Clonal size and the V and J genes are those of that table, whereas D and trimming came from the DNA. Here the sample has fewer than 80,000 clones; 95% to 98% occur a single time. Of the sample, approximately 0.34% is held by the ten largest clones.

The V and J segments used are TRBV7-2 and TRBJ1-4, and TRBD1 aligns with 8 junction nucleotides. Sequencing was performed on Tregs from blood, taken before the transplant. The sequence was collected from a human donor who received a combined kidney and bone marrow transplant. Read as DNA, the sequence is TGTGCCAGCAGCCACAGGGGGAGAACTAATGAAAAACTGTTTTTT. It translates to CASSHRGRTNEKLFF.